This TCR beta chain emerged from a study of blood T cell repertoires in COVID-19. Overall study: From the United States, Italy and Spain came samples of acute and convalescent COVID-19.

V was pared by 8 bases and J by 5 bases, with 9 bases between. The V gene's germline CDR1 is SNHLY and CDR2 FYNNEI. The CDR3 runs to 11 residues. This clone was recorded once. Measured with immunoSEQ multiplex PCR; TCRdb has only the in-frame clones, and not every one. The repertoire has tens of thousands of clones, 84% of them found once; the top ten carry roughly 1.4%. This chain connects TRBV2 to TRBJ1-1; D call uncertain. Sequenced material: peripheral blood. This TCR derives from a man aged 45 to 65 with acute or convalescent COVID-19. DNA of the CDR3: TGTGCCAGCCAAGGCGGGACTGAAGCTTTCTTT. Amino acids: CASQGGTEAFF.